Listed below are T cell receptor beta chains from one sample, sequenced in a study of immune heterogeneity within non-small cell lung tumors. TCRdb processed the multiplex PCR reads anew with MiXCR; each CDR3 protein has one entry. The table records 21,000 or so distinct CDR3 sequences, 25% to 35% of them present only once. Sequenced sample: lung tumor tissue. The receptor source for this set is a man aged 35 to 55 with non-small cell lung cancer. Both conserved end residues are part of each CDR3. The D gene is left open where the match is weak. The listing skips clone size in some rows; elsewhere it reads once, few, many or a size class.

J gene | clone size | D gene | V gene | CDR3 protein | CDR3 DNA
TRBJ1-4 | few | TRBD1 | TRBV2 | CASSSGQGGKLFF | TGTGCCAGCAGCTCGGGGCAGGGGGGAAAACTGTTTTTT
TRBJ2-7 | medium-sized | TRBD1 | TRBV28 | CASSSTGIPPYEQYF | TGTGCCAGCAGTTCGACAGGGATACCCCCCTACGAGCAGTACTTC
TRBJ1-2 | many | . | TRBV10-3 | CAISESAYGYTF | TGTGCCATCAGTGAGTCCGCCTATGGCTACACCTTC
TRBJ1-2 | medium-sized | . | TRBV6-1 | CASSRPGVNYGYTF | TGTGCCAGCAGCCGACCAGGAGTTAACTATGGCTACACCTTC
TRBJ1-1 | many | . | TRBV6-1 | CASRAGLQNTEAFF | TGTGCCAGCAGAGCGGGACTCCAGAACACTGAAGCTTTCTTT
TRBJ2-7 | many | . | TRBV19 | CASREDRDNYEQYF | TGTGCCAGTAGAGAAGACAGAGATAACTACGAGCAGTACTTC
TRBJ2-3 | . | TRBD2 | TRBV10-3 | CAISETSGSTDTQYF | TGTGCCATCAGCGAGACTAGCGGAAGCACAGATACGCAATATTTT
TRBJ1-5 | many | . | TRBV10-3 | CAISESAGNTGNQPQHF | TGTGCCATCAGTGAGTCGGCAGGTAACACGGGCAATCAGCCCCAGCATTTT
TRBJ2-1 | once | TRBD1 | TRBV7-9 | CASSLGTGWCEGSYNEQFF | TGTGCCAGCAGCCTCGGGACAGGGTGGTGCGAGGGTTCCTACAATGAGCAGTTCTTC
TRBJ1-6 | . | . | TRBV6-1 | CASAGSRESPLHF | TGTGCCAGCGCTGGGTCACGGGAGTCACCCCTCCACTTT
TRBJ1-5 | . | . | TRBV6-1 | CASSDPGTRPQHF | TGTGCCAGCAGTGACCCGGGCACGAGGCCCCAGCATTTT
TRBJ2-1 | . | TRBD2 | TRBV10-3 | CAISKGLAGVNELFF | TGTGCCATCAGTAAGGGACTAGCGGGAGTTAATGAGCTGTTCTTC
TRBJ1-4 | . | TRBD1 | TRBV2 | CASSPGQHNEKLFF | TGTGCCAGCAGCCCGGGACAGCATAATGAAAAACTGTTTTTT
TRBJ2-1 | . | TRBD2 | TRBV14 | CASSHLLAGAVYNEQFF | TGTGCCAGCAGCCATTTACTAGCGGGAGCGGTCTACAATGAGCAGTTCTTC